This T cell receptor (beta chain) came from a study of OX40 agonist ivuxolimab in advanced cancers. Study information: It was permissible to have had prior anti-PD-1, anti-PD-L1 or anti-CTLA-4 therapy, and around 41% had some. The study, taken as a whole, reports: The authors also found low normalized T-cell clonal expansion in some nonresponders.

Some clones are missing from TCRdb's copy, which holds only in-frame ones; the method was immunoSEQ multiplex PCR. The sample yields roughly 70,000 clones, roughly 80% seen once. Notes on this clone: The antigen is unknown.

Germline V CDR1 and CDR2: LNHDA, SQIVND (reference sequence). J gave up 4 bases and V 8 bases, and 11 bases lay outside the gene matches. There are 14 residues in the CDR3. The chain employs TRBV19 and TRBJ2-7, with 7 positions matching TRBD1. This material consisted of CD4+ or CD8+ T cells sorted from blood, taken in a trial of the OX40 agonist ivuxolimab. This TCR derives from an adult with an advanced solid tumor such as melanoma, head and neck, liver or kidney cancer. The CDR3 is CASARGGAVYEQYF. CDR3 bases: TGTGCCAGTGCTAGAGGGGGCGCGGTGTACGAGCAGTACTTC.